This entry describes one TCR beta chain. The data were taken from a study of shared T cell receptors in the human thymus. Assay: immunoSEQ multiplex PCR; the TCRdb copy retains only in-frame clones and omits some. The table records approximately 760,000 clones, roughly 88% of them present only once. V lost 2 bases, J lost 2 bases, and 15 bases lay in between. This CDR3 has 16 amino acids. Germline V CDR1 and CDR2: SGHVS, FQNEAQ. This same sample was also taken into another study, of human thymus T cells. That paper adds: Donors consisted of healthy Finnish infants (having corrective surgery for congenital heart defects). In corrective heart surgery, resections were taken, and these provided the thymus tissue. An apparent bias in V and J gene usage was seen in thymic and blood repertoires. Related studies noted strongly shared thymic repertoires across unrelated people.

The rearrangement uses TRBV7-8 and TRBJ2-5; a weak D match, TRBD2 (7 bases). Material for sequencing was thymocytes. This TCR was recovered from a girl under three years old with a congenital heart defect. CDR3 in amino acids: CASSLLWGGRQETQYF. In DNA, the CDR3 is TGTGCCAGCAGCTTACTTTGGGGGGGCCGTCAAGAGACCCAGTACTTC. Combining the CDR3 with reference TRBV7-8 and TRBJ2-5 gives the whole variable domain GAGVSQSPRYKVAKRGQDVALRCDPISGHVSLFWYQQALGQGPEFLTYFQNEAQLDKSGLPSDRFFAERPEGSVSTLKIQRTQQEDSAVYLCASSLLWGGRQETQYFGPGTRLLVL.